This TCR beta chain emerged from a study of control samples from healthy donors and cancer patients. Repertoires were generated with immunoSEQ multiplex PCR, while TCRdb's copy carries only in-frame clones and drops some. The sample lists 75,000 or so clones; roughly nine tenths were seen once. Germline V gene data show CDR1 as SNHLY and CDR2 as FYNNEI. The CDR3 is 13 residues long. V lost 1 base and J 1 base, leaving 4 bases between the germline ends. The chain is built from TRBV2 and TRBJ1-1; D remains unclear. The clonotype originates from a man aged 60 to 75 with colorectal cancer. The sequencing input was PBMCs. The CDR3 nucleotides are TGTGCCAGCAGTGAAGACGGGAACACTGAAGCTTTCTTT. It translates to CASSEDGNTEAFF.